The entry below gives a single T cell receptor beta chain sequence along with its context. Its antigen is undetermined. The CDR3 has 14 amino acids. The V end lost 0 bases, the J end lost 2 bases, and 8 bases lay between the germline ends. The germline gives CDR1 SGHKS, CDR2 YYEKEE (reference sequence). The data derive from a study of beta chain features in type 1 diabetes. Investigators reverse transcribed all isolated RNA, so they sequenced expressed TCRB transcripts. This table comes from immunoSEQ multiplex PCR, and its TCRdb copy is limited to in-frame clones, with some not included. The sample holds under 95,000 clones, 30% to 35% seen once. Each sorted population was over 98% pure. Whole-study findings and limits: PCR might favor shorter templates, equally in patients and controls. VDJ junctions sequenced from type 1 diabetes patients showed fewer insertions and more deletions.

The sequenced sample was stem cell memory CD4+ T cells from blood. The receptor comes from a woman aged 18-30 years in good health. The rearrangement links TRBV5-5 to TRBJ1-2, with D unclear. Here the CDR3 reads CASSLGGGNYGYTF. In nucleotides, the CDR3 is TGTGCCAGCAGCTTGGGAGGCGGAAACTATGGCTACACCTTC.